The 28 T cell receptor beta chains given below trace back to one sample, sequenced in a study of graft-versus-host responses after intestinal transplantation. No antigen has been assigned to these receptors. Method: immunoSEQ multiplex PCR; TCRdb's copy keeps in-frame clones and lacks some. The data contain 150,000 or so clones, about 93% of them singletons. The input for sequencing was unstimulated CD4+ T cells sorted from spleen or lymph node cells, taken before intestinal transplant. All receptors derive from a human donor who received an intestinal transplant.

The chain employs TRBV7-7 and TRBJ1-1; TRBD1 is a possible D gene (6 bases). Trimming cost V 5 bases and J 1 base, with 17 bases left between them. CDR1 and CDR2 (germline): SSHAT, FNYEAQ (reference sequence). The CDR3 is 16 amino acids. The CDR3 nucleotides are TGTGCCAGCAGCGCTCTAACCCTGACAGGGAACACTGAAGCTTTCTTT. Its protein is CASSALTLTGNTEAFF.

This clone was counted a single time. The CDR3 DNA reads as TGCGCCAGCAGCTTGGCGGGCGTAGCGGGAGGGCCATTGTACAATGAGCAGTTCTTC. Amino acids: CASSLAGVAGGPLYNEQFF. The chain carries TRBV5-1 and TRBJ2-1, with 11 bases aligning to TRBD2. V was clipped by 0 bases and J by 4 bases; unmatched bases: 12. CDR3 size: 19 residues. Germline V lookup: CDR1 SGHRS, CDR2 YFSETQ.

The V gene is TRBV5-4, the J gene TRBJ2-2, with 8 nucleotides matching TRBD2. The germline V gene encodes CDR1 SGHNT and CDR2 YYREEE (reference sequence). The CDR3 is made up of 19 amino acids. V dropped 0 bases and J dropped 13; count of bases not matched to a gene: 23. CDR3 in amino acids: CASSLGSSGSAITSGGLFF. The DNA of the CDR3 is TGTGCCAGCAGCTTGGGGTCCAGCGGGAGCGCCATTACCTCCGGAGGGCTGTTTTTT.

The V gene is TRBV7-2, the J gene TRBJ1-2; 9 positions match TRBD1. This CDR3 comprises 14 residues. The V gene end was trimmed by 5 bases and the J gene end by 2 bases; junction bases not matched to a gene: 3. Germline V gene sequence: CDR1 SGHTA, CDR2 FQGNSA. In DNA, the CDR3 is TGTGCCAGCAGCCGGGACAGGGTAAACTATGGCTACACCTTC. Amino acids: CASSRDRVNYGYTF.

In its sample, this clone was seen once. This chain uses TRBV18 with TRBJ1-1; perhaps TRBD1 as D (5 bases). This CDR3 comprises 14 residues. Trimming shortened V by 0 bases and J by 7 bases, and 12 bases separated the two germline ends. Germline-derived CDR1 and CDR2 are KGHSH and LQKENI. The CDR3 reads CASSPPVRAREAFF. The CDR3 bases are TGTGCCAGCTCACCACCGGTCAGGGCCCGTGAAGCTTTCTTT.

The V call is TRBV27, the J call TRBJ2-2; 8 positions agree with TRBD1. The CDR3 sequence is 15 residues long. With 5 bases clipped from V and 6 bases from J, the junction kept 8 bases outside the gene matches. CDR1 and CDR2 from the germline V gene are MNHEY and SMNVEV (reference sequence). The DNA of the CDR3 is TGTGCCAGCAGTATACAGGGGGAGCCCCCCGGGGAGCTGTTTTTT. Translating gives CASSIQGEPPGELFF.

The rearrangement uses TRBV7-9 and TRBJ2-5; D unresolved. CDR1 SEHNR and CDR2 FQNEAQ come from the germline V gene (reference sequence). V gave up 0 bases and J gave up 3 bases, with 8 bases separating them. The CDR3 has 14 amino acids. CDR3 in DNA: TGTGCCAGCAGCTTAGCGGGCCGAAAAGAGACCCAGTACTTC. It specifies CASSLAGRKETQYF.

The V and J genes are TRBV27 and TRBJ1-4; tentatively, D is TRBD1 (6 bases). Trimming pared 10 bases from V and 0 bases from J, leaving 9 bases between. CDR3 length: 13 amino acids. Germline lookup yields CDR1 MNHEY and CDR2 SMNVEV (reference sequence). CDR3 coding DNA: TGTGCCAAGCGGGACACAACTAATGAAAAACTGTTTTTT. This codes for CAKRDTTNEKLFF.

This clone was picked up one time. The DNA for the CDR3 is TGTGCCAGCAGCTTAGATTCGTCAGGGCAGGTCGAGCAGTACTTC. Its protein product is CASSLDSSGQVEQYF. The J gene is TRBJ2-7, the V gene TRBV11-2; D may be TRBD1 (5 bases). CDR1 and CDR2 (germline): SGHAT, FQNNGV. The CDR3 consists of 15 residues. V shed 0 bases and J shed 6 bases, with 15 bases lying between them.

This chain uses TRBV18 with TRBJ1-1; TRBD1 matches 8 bases. The V gene's germline CDR1 is KGHSH and CDR2 LQKENI. The CDR3 runs 15 residues. V shed 3 bases, J shed 1 base, and the junction held 4 bases outside the gene matches. CDR3 nucleotide sequence: TGTGCCAGCTCACCCGGGACAGGAGAGAACACTGAAGCTTTCTTT. Its protein is CASSPGTGENTEAFF.

The CDR3 spells CASTQGAISGANVLTF. Here the CDR3 DNA reads TGCGCCAGTACTCAGGGGGCCATCTCTGGGGCCAACGTCCTGACTTTC. The rearrangement uses TRBV5-1 and TRBJ2-6; 8 nucleotides match TRBD1. Germline V gene data show CDR1 as SGHRS and CDR2 as YFSETQ. CDR3 size: 16 residues. The V segment lost 8 bases and the J segment 0 bases; nucleotides outside the gene matches: 7.

The V and J genes are TRBV11-2 and TRBJ2-1, with D unresolved. V was shortened by 1 base and J by 6 bases, with 13 bases between the two germline ends. Germline loops: CDR1 SGHAT, CDR2 FQNNGV. The CDR3 consists of 15 residues. CDR3 DNA: TGTGCCAGCAGCTTAGGAAACTACCTTGGCAATGAGCAGTTCTTC. The encoded protein is CASSLGNYLGNEQFF.

This sequence joins TRBV6-1 and TRBJ2-5; 14 bases fit TRBD2. The CDR3 runs 15 residues. The germline CDR1 and CDR2 sequences are MNHNS and SASEGT. V trimming: 6 bases; J trimming: 11 bases; junction bases outside the gene matches: 11. The CDR3 region has the DNA TGTGCCAGCAGAAACACGGGACTAGCGGGAGACCGGCAGTACTTC. Translating gives CASRNTGLAGDRQYF.

The chain recombines TRBV6-1 with TRBJ1-1; D perhaps matches TRBD1 (5 bases). The germline V gene has CDR1 MNHNS and CDR2 SASEGT. Deletions cut 3 bases from V and 0 bases from J, with 8 bases between. This CDR3 has 14 residues. CDR3 sequence: CASSESGMNTEAFF. Written as DNA, the CDR3 is TGTGCCAGCAGTGAGTCAGGGATGAACACTGAAGCTTTCTTT.

The chain is built from TRBV5-1 and TRBJ1-3; D is possibly TRBD1 (6 bases). Trimming removed 2 bases at V and 3 bases at J, with 9 bases between. Germline assignment: CDR1 SGHRS and CDR2 YFSETQ. This CDR3 contains 14 residues. The CDR3 DNA follows: TGCGCCAGCAGCTTACAGGGAGATGGAAACACCATATATTTT. This codes for CASSLQGDGNTIYF.

The chain is built from TRBV5-6 and TRBJ1-5; D not resolved. The CDR3 runs to 14 residues. From germline, CDR1 is SGHDT and CDR2 YYEEEE. Between the trimmed V and J ends, which lost 0 bases and 0 bases, there was a span of 4 bases. The CDR3 sequence: CASSLGYSNQPQHF. CDR3 coding DNA: TGTGCCAGCAGCTTGGGTTATAGCAATCAGCCCCAGCATTTT.

This rearrangement joins TRBV4-1 to TRBJ2-5; D call uncertain. The V end lost 0 bases, the J end lost 2 bases, and 10 bases lay between the germline ends. CDR3 size: 15 residues. Germline loops: CDR1 MGHRA, CDR2 YSYEKL. The CDR3 DNA reads TGCGCCAGCAGCCAAGAGGTCCACAGTCAAGAGACCCAGTACTTC. Its protein product is CASSQEVHSQETQYF.

The chain employs TRBV4-1 and TRBJ1-4; D is ambiguous. CDR3 length: 16 amino acids. CDR1 and CDR2 from the germline V gene are MGHRA and YSYEKL. The V end lost 1 base, the J end lost 2 bases, and 11 bases lay between the germline ends. The CDR3: CASSQVRRGTNEKLFF. The CDR3 DNA reads TGCGCCAGCAGCCAAGTTAGGCGCGGGACTAATGAAAAACTGTTTTTT.

The rearrangement links TRBV5-6 to TRBJ1-4; 8 positions agree with TRBD1. Germline V lookup: CDR1 SGHDT, CDR2 YYEEEE. Unmatched junction bases numbered 10, after V lost 4 bases and J lost 5 bases. CDR3 size: 16 residues. Written as DNA, the CDR3 is TGTGCCAGCAGCCCCCTTCCTGCAGGGGGCAATGAAAAACTGTTTTTT. Protein: CASSPLPAGGNEKLFF.

This clone was picked up one time. V and J are TRBV28 and TRBJ2-3; 10 nucleotides agree with TRBD2. V lost 4 bases and J lost 2; bases outside the gene matches: 9. There are 17 residues in the CDR3. Per germline, CDR1 MDHEN and CDR2 SYDVKM. The CDR3 DNA is TGTGCCAGCAGTTACCCGACTAGCGGGCTCTCCACAGATACGCAGTATTTT. Translating gives CASSYPTSGLSTDTQYF.

This clone has just a few counts. This sequence joins TRBV5-5 and TRBJ2-1, with 7 bases fitting TRBD2. Losses at the gene ends were 0 bases for V and 7 bases for J; bases not matched to a gene: 13. The CDR3 totals 17 residues. CDR1 and CDR2 (germline): SGHKS, YYEKEE (reference sequence). The CDR3 loop reads CASSLALAGAYGNEQFF. Here the CDR3 DNA reads TGTGCCAGCAGCTTGGCCCTGGCGGGAGCCTACGGGAATGAGCAGTTCTTC.

This clone was observed once. This chain joins TRBV6-7 and TRBJ1-4; 7 bases agree with TRBD1. TRBV6-7 is an ORF, and what it does is uncertain. V dropped 2 bases and J dropped 8; count of bases not matched to a gene: 23. The CDR3 is made up of 20 amino acids. The CDR3 reads CASSYSWCDIYRGLWEKLFF. In DNA form, the CDR3 reads TGTGCCAGCAGTTACAGTTGGTGTGACATCTACAGGGGATTGTGGGAAAAACTGTTTTTT.

This chain connects TRBV7-2 to TRBJ1-2; TRBD1 might be the D (5 bases). The CDR3 runs to 14 residues. The germline gives CDR1 SGHTA, CDR2 FQGNSA. The ends were cut back, 4 bases at V and 7 bases at J, with 16 bases in the middle. The CDR3 loop reads CASSSKVRVFGYTF. CDR3 in DNA: TGTGCCAGCAGCTCCAAAGTCAGGGTATTTGGCTACACCTTC.

This sequence joins TRBV5-1 and TRBJ2-7, with D unresolved. The ends were cut back, 1 base at V and 0 bases at J, with 5 bases in the middle. CDR1 is SGHRS, CDR2 YFSETQ, per germline. CDR3 size: 13 residues. This chain's CDR3 is CASSLWVSYEQYF. The CDR3 DNA reads as TGCGCCAGCAGCTTGTGGGTCTCCTACGAGCAGTACTTC.

The V call is TRBV11-2, the J call TRBJ2-4; TRBD2 is a possible D gene (5 bases). Germline CDR1 SGHAT, CDR2 FQNNGV. The CDR3 length is 16 residues. V lost 1 base, J lost 1 base, and 11 bases lay in between. The CDR3 region has the DNA TGTGCCAGCAGCTTAGGTACCGGGGATGCCAAAAACATTCAGTACTTC. Protein product: CASSLGTGDAKNIQYF.

Note on this clone: One end of the junction is discordant with germline, which a read error may explain. The chain links TRBV7-7 to TRBJ2-1, with 10 bases lining up with TRBD1. Per germline, CDR1 SSHAT and CDR2 FNYEAQ (reference sequence). The CDR3 sequence is 15 residues long. The CDR3 coding sequence is TGTGCTAGCAGCCCAGGGACAGGGGCCTACAATGAGCAGTTCTTC. Its protein is CASSPGTGAYNEQFF.

This sequence joins TRBV4-1 and TRBJ1-2, with TRBD1 identical over 7 bases. Germline V gives CDR1 MGHRA, CDR2 YSYEKL. The V gene end was trimmed by 3 bases and the J gene end by 2 bases; junction bases not matched to a gene: 9. The CDR3 length is 16 residues. The CDR3 spells CASSQTGTGENYGYTF. The DNA of the CDR3 is TGCGCCAGCAGCCAGACCGGAACAGGGGAGAACTATGGCTACACCTTC.

The chain joins TRBV19 to TRBJ1-5, with D perhaps matching TRBD1 (6 bases). Trimming took 6 bases from V and 10 from J, leaving 22 bases between them. The CDR3 is 15 amino acids. Germline V CDR1 and CDR2: LNHDA, SQIVND (reference sequence). The CDR3 reads CASRPDWGTTGPQHF. CDR3 in DNA: TGTGCCAGTAGGCCTGACTGGGGGACGACAGGACCCCAGCATTTT.